The 20 T cell receptor beta chains below were found in one sample sequenced in a study of blood T cell repertoires in COVID-19. Repertoires were generated with immunoSEQ multiplex PCR, while TCRdb's copy carries only in-frame clones and drops some. The table lists 150,000 to 200,000 clones, around four fifths of them singletons, with 17% in the top ten. Sequencing was done on a sample of PBMCs or T cells enriched from blood (not recorded which). These receptors all stem from a woman in her forties or fifties who had recovered from COVID-19.

The chain links TRBV28 to TRBJ2-4; 9 bases align to TRBD1. The V and J ends lost 6 bases and 1 base, in that order; junction bases with no gene match: 7. Germline V gene sequence: CDR1 MDHEN, CDR2 SYDVKM. This CDR3 has 16 residues. The CDR3, as DNA: TGTGCCAGCAGGCCCCGGACAGGGGTGGCCAAAAACATTCAGTACTTC. Translating gives CASRPRTGVAKNIQYF.

The gene calls are TRBV2 and TRBJ1-4; TRBD1 matches at 10 bases. The germline CDR1 and CDR2 sequences are SNHLY and FYNNEI. The CDR3 is 15 amino acids. With 3 bases clipped from V and 6 bases from J, the junction kept 4 bases outside the gene matches. CDR3 nucleotides: TGTGCCAGCAGTGACGTGGGGACAGGGGATGAAAAACTGTTTTTT. Amino acids: CASSDVGTGDEKLFF.

CDR3 DNA: TGTGCCAGCAGTTCCCAGGGGTTAACCTACGAGCAGTACTTC. Encoded protein: CASSSQGLTYEQYF. The rearrangement uses TRBV6-2 or TRBV6-3 and TRBJ2-7, with a weak D call TRBD1 (6 bases). V gave up 4 bases and J gave up 2 bases, with 12 bases separating them. The CDR3 length is 14 residues. Per the germline V gene, CDR1 is MNHEY and CDR2 is SVGEGT.

The DNA for the CDR3 is TGTGCCAGCAGCCAACAAGGACTAGCGGGAGCCTCCTACAATGAGCAGTTCTTC. Its protein is CASSQQGLAGASYNEQFF. The gene calls are TRBV3-1 (or the pseudogene TRBV3-2) and TRBJ2-1; 13 bases match TRBD2. Trimming at V came to 2 bases and at J to 0 bases, leaving 4 bases not matched to a gene. This CDR3 spans 18 amino acids. Germline CDR1 reads LGHDT; CDR2 reads YNNKEL (reference sequence).

This clone was seen a few times. The rearrangement links TRBV9 to TRBJ1-4, with D perhaps TRBD1 (5 bases). This CDR3 is 14 amino acids long. Trimming pared 4 bases from V and 7 bases from J, leaving 14 bases between. Germline CDR1 and CDR2: SGDLS and YYNGEE. The CDR3 region has the DNA TGTGCCAGCAGCTCAGGGAGGTTTAGTGAAAAACTGTTTTTT. Translated, it gives CASSSGRFSEKLFF.

DNA of the CDR3: TGTGCCATCAGTGGGGTAGCGGGAGGGCCGGGGGAGCAGTACTTC. Its translation is CAISGVAGGPGEQYF. V is TRBV10-3 and J is TRBJ2-7, with 11 bases aligning to TRBD2. This CDR3 is 15 amino acids long. V dropped 4 bases and J dropped 7; count of bases not matched to a gene: 9. Germline assignment: CDR1 ENHRY and CDR2 SYGVKD.

The rearrangement links TRBV7-3 to TRBJ2-2; no firm D call. Trimming took 1 base from V and 7 from J, leaving 7 bases between them. This CDR3 region has 13 residues. Germline values: CDR1 SGHTA, CDR2 FQGTGA. The CDR3 here is CASSLSELGELFF. The CDR3, as DNA: TGTGCCAGCAGCTTAAGCGAGCTCGGGGAGCTGTTTTTT. The full variable domain, with the rest looked up from reference TRBV7-3 and TRBJ2-2, is GAGVSQTPSNKVTEKGKYVELRCDPISGHTALYWYRQSLGQGPEFLIYFQGTGAADDSGLPNDRFFAVRPEGSVSTLKIQRTERGDSAVYLCASSLSELGELFFGEGSRLTVL.

The chain combines TRBV10-3 with TRBJ1-5, with a weak D call TRBD1 (5 bases). Germline CDR1 is ENHRY and CDR2 is SYGVKD. CDR3 length equals 17 residues. Trimming took off 0 bases at V and 3 bases at J, with 15 bases between the two ends. The CDR3 sequence: CAISESKVTVINQPQHF. The DNA for the CDR3 is TGTGCCATCAGTGAGTCGAAGGTGACAGTTATCAATCAGCCCCAGCATTTT.

This clone was found a few times. As DNA, the CDR3 is TGCAGCGTTGTGGGGGCGGGAGGGAGATACAATGAGCAGTTCTTC. This sequence encodes CSVVGAGGRYNEQFF. The gene calls are TRBV29-1 and TRBJ2-1; 9 nucleotides agree with TRBD2. Per germline, CDR1 SQVTM and CDR2 ANQGSEA. V gave up 4 bases and J gave up 4 bases; unmatched junction bases: 8. This CDR3 has 15 amino acids.

The CDR3 reads CASFTTAGGDTEAFF. Here the CDR3 DNA reads TGTGCCAGCTTCACCACCGCAGGGGGTGACACTGAAGCTTTCTTT. The chain couples TRBV18 to TRBJ1-1; 7 positions match TRBD1. Losses at the gene ends were 7 bases for V and 3 bases for J; bases not matched to a gene: 11. Germline CDR1 is KGHSH and CDR2 is LQKENI. There are 15 residues in the CDR3.

This clone has ten or more counts. The CDR3 here is CASSLGPGLYEQYF. CDR3 in DNA: TGTGCCAGCAGCTTAGGTCCAGGCCTCTACGAGCAGTACTTC. The chain has TRBV7-2 and TRBJ2-7; D not certain. This CDR3 is built from 14 residues. V was shortened by 1 base and J by 3 bases, with 10 bases between the two germline ends. In germline, CDR1 is SGHTA, CDR2 FQGNSA.

The V call is TRBV7-9, the J call TRBJ1-2, with D perhaps TRBD1 (5 bases). The CDR3 consists of 14 residues. Germline V CDR1 and CDR2: SEHNR, FQNEAQ (reference sequence). CDR3 amino acids: CGVPIQAANYGYTF. CDR3 sequence (DNA): TGTGGGGTCCCTATACAGGCAGCTAACTATGGCTACACCTTC.

This chain links TRBV11-1 with TRBJ2-7; 7 positions agree with TRBD2. There are 14 residues in the CDR3. Looked up from germline, CDR1 is SGHAT and CDR2 is FQDESV (reference sequence). Trimming removed 5 bases from V and 3 bases from J; junction bases left unmatched: 7. This CDR3 reads CASSPQGLHYEQYF. The CDR3 nucleotides read TGTGCCAGCAGCCCCCAGGGACTACACTACGAGCAGTACTTC.

This chain connects TRBV15 to TRBJ1-3; D is unresolved. V lost 0 bases and J lost 4, with 4 bases in between. CDR1 and CDR2 (germline): LNHNV, YYDKDF (reference sequence). CDR3 size: 13 residues. The DNA of the CDR3 is TGTGCCACCAGCAGAGATTCGGGAAACACCATATATTTT. This sequence encodes CATSRDSGNTIYF.

The V call is TRBV18, the J call TRBJ1-6, with D possibly TRBD1 on 5 matching bases. This CDR3 is built from 13 residues. V was shortened by 3 bases and J by 8 bases, with 8 bases between the two germline ends. Germline V gives CDR1 KGHSH, CDR2 LQKENI. This CDR3 is CASSPTRDSPLHF. CDR3 DNA: TGTGCCAGCTCACCCACCAGGGATTCACCCCTCCACTTT.

J is TRBJ2-1 and V is TRBV7-8; TRBD2 might be the D (5 bases). Germline V gives CDR1 SGHVS, CDR2 FQNEAQ. With 5 bases removed from V and 0 bases from J, the gap between germline ends came to 35 bases. The CDR3 totals 23 residues. In nucleotides, the CDR3 is TGTGCCAGCAGCCCCCGCGCCGTAAGGATATGGTACTTGAGGGCTACCTCCTACAATGAGCAGTTCTTC. It is translated as CASSPRAVRIWYLRATSYNEQFF.

The chain has TRBV3-1 (or the pseudogene TRBV3-2) and TRBJ2-1; TRBD2 is a possible D gene (5 bases). The CDR3 covers 15 residues. The V gene lost 1 base and the J gene lost 5 bases, with 12 bases spanning the gap. Germline V gene sequence: CDR1 LGHDT, CDR2 YNNKEL (reference sequence). This CDR3 reads CASSQVRAEHNEQFF. The DNA of the CDR3 is TGTGCCAGCAGCCAAGTACGAGCGGAGCACAATGAGCAGTTCTTC.

The chain employs TRBV5-1 and TRBJ2-5; 8 bases are a match to TRBD1. V shed 3 bases, J shed 1 base, and the junction held 5 bases outside the gene matches. Looked up from germline, CDR1 is SGHRS and CDR2 is YFSETQ. This CDR3 has 15 amino acids. CDR3 amino acids: CASSSGGAVQETQYF. The CDR3 coding sequence is TGCGCCAGCAGCTCAGGGGGCGCGGTCCAAGAGACCCAGTACTTC.

In this sample, this clone turned up once. J is TRBJ2-1 and V is TRBV6-5, with a tentative D call TRBD1 (5 bases). Trimming removed 10 bases from V and 4 bases from J, with 17 bases in between. CDR3 length: 14 amino acids. The germline CDR1 and CDR2 sequences are MNHEY and SVGAGI. This chain's CDR3 is CATHFSTVYNEQFF. The CDR3 nucleotides read TGTGCCACTCATTTTTCGACAGTTTACAATGAGCAGTTCTTC.

The V and J genes are TRBV18 and TRBJ2-5, with 8 bases fitting TRBD1. With V trimmed by 2 bases and J by 4 bases, 9 bases remained unmatched. CDR3 length equals 16 residues. Germline CDR1 KGHSH, CDR2 LQKENI. CDR3 amino acids: CASSPTGGTLTETQYF. CDR3 nucleotides: TGTGCCAGCTCACCAACAGGGGGGACTTTAACAGAGACCCAGTACTTC.